This T cell receptor beta chain was found in a study of brain T cells in children with intractable seizures. With 3 bases removed from V and 7 bases from J, the gap between germline ends came to 7 bases. The CDR3 consists of 11 residues. CDR1 and CDR2 (germline): SEHNR, FQNEAQ (reference sequence). Generated by immunoSEQ multiplex PCR, the TCRdb table keeps only in-frame clones and is missing some. The sample holds about 20,000 clones, 85% to 95% seen once. This TCR was sampled from a boy between 10 and 17 years old with focal cortical dysplasia and intractable seizures. V and J are TRBV7-9 and TRBJ2-7; no definite D call. The specimen was peripheral blood, collected at surgery. The CDR3 region has the DNA TGTGCCAGCAGCTTCCTCGGGGAGCAGTACTTC. Translation: CASSFLGEQYF.